This TCR beta chain was identified in a study of tumor-infiltrating lymphocytes in primary liver carcinoma. At the level of the study: Each participant had primary liver carcinoma, and surgical resection was the treatment. Yields of productive TCRbeta reads ranged from roughly 3.5 to 7.13 million per sample and were similar across tissue types.

This clonotype is classed as medium-sized (0.01 to 0.1%). The CDR3 sequence is 18 residues long. J gave up 6 bases and V 5 bases, and 11 bases lay outside the gene matches. The germline CDR1 and CDR2 sequences are SGHAT and FQNNGV. Germline DNA was extracted alongside blood RNA, which was obtained from unsorted whole blood. TCR beta cDNA was reverse-transcribed from around 0.55 ug of total RNA. The reaction used a constant-region primer and ProtoScript II reverse transcriptase. Library construction for TCR beta comprised three nested multiplex PCR rounds performed with slightly modified ARM-PCR. The study ran its first two PCR rounds for about 11 cycles each, using TRBV1-TRBV30 forward primers and a C-beta reverse primer. TCRdb redid the calling of the multiplex PCR reads with MiXCR, one entry per CDR3 protein. This table has 310,000 or so distinct CDR3 sequences, about 65% appearing once.

The sample taken for sequencing was peripheral blood. The receptor was derived from a man in his forties or fifties with primary liver carcinoma and hepatitis B virus infection. The chain links TRBV11-2 to TRBJ2-3, with TRBD2 matching over 16 bases. The CDR3 nucleotides are TGTGCCAGCAGCCAGGGGGGGACTAGCGGGAGGGCCGAGGATACGCAGTATTTT. It specifies CASSQGGTSGRAEDTQYF.